These T cell receptor beta chains were read from a single sample in a study of T cells in Graves' hyperthyroidism and ophthalmopathy. TCRdb re-called the multiplex PCR reads through MiXCR, storing one row per CDR3 protein. This table has about 400,000 distinct CDR3 sequences, around 14% appearing once. Input material: blood. The receptors originated from a woman under 30 with Graves' hyperthyroidism. Each CDR3 is given with its conserved first and last residue. D genes are given only for firm matches. Expanded clones are given a class, and other clones once, few, many or no size at all.

abundance	v_gene	d_gene	j_gene	CDR3aa	CDR3nt
many	TRBV29-1	NA	TRBJ2-5	CSVDQLGSQETQYF	TGCAGCGTAGACCAACTCGGCTCCCAAGAGACCCAGTACTTC
NA	TRBV19	NA	TRBJ2-7	CASSFRGEQYF	TGTGCCAGTAGTTTCCGTGGGGAGCAGTACTTC
many	TRBV28	NA	TRBJ1-2	CASSRDAASPGGYTF	TGTGCCAGCAGTCGTGATGCGGCCTCGCCGGGGGGCTACACCTTC
many	TRBV15	TRBD1	TRBJ1-5	CATSRSGQKNQPQHF	TGTGCCACCAGCAGATCGGGACAGAAGAATCAGCCCCAGCATTTT
many	TRBV14	NA	TRBJ2-2	CASSQLNTGELFF	TGTGCCAGCAGCCAGCTAAACACCGGGGAGCTGTTTTTT
few	TRBV2	TRBD1	TRBJ2-3	CASSVGTGGDTQYF	TGTGCCAGCAGTGTCGGGACAGGGGGAGATACGCAGTATTTT
many	TRBV20-1	NA	TRBJ2-5	CSAPKGGKETQYF	TGCAGTGCCCCAAAGGGGGGTAAGGAGACCCAGTACTTC
many	TRBV4-1	NA	TRBJ1-2	CASSQEDGATVTNYGYTF	TGCGCCAGCAGCCAAGAAGACGGGGCCACGGTGACTAACTATGGCTACACCTTC
NA	TRBV25-1	TRBD1	TRBJ1-2	CASSETGASGYTF	TGTGCCAGCAGTGAGACAGGGGCGTCCGGCTACACCTTC
many	TRBV12-3/TRBV12-4	NA	TRBJ1-4	CASSVTTNEKLFF	TGTGCCAGCAGTGTCACAACTAATGAAAAACTGTTTTTT
many	TRBV12-3/TRBV12-4	NA	TRBJ2-2	CASGNTGELFF	TGTGCCAGCGGGAACACCGGGGAGCTGTTTTTT
few	TRBV10-3	NA	TRBJ1-1	CAIEGGHEAFF	TGTGCCATCGAGGGGGGCCATGAAGCTTTCTTT
many	TRBV11-3	TRBD1	TRBJ1-1	CASSSSWTGAMNTEAFF	TGTGCCAGCAGCTCCTCCTGGACAGGGGCAATGAACACTGAAGCTTTCTTT
few	TRBV6-1	NA	TRBJ2-3	CAGRSSGERDTQYF	TGTGCCGGCAGGAGCTCAGGGGAAAGAGATACGCAGTATTTT
many	TRBV20-1	NA	TRBJ2-5	CSARPQSRVLMETQYF	TGCAGTGCTAGACCGCAATCCAGGGTCCTGATGGAGACCCAGTACTTC
many	TRBV6-1	NA	TRBJ1-1	CASSSNPWRAPNTEAFF	TGTGCCAGCAGTTCCAACCCCTGGCGAGCCCCGAACACTGAAGCTTTCTTT
many	TRBV11-1	NA	TRBJ2-1	CASSLGRTDSNEQFF	TGTGCCAGCAGCTTAGGTCGAACTGACTCGAATGAGCAGTTCTTC
many	TRBV5-1	NA	TRBJ1-2	CASSSEGTVYGYTF	TGCGCCAGCAGCTCCGAGGGGACGGTCTATGGCTACACCTTC
few	TRBV9	NA	TRBJ2-1	CASSAASWYYNEQFF	TGTGCCAGCAGCGCGGCTAGTTGGTACTACAATGAGCAGTTCTTC
few	TRBV30	NA	TRBJ1-3	CAWSRPGDNGNTIYF	TGTGCCTGGAGCCGCCCCGGGGACAACGGAAACACCATATATTTT
many	TRBV7-3	NA	TRBJ2-3	CASSRHADTQYF	TGTGCCAGCAGCAGACACGCAGATACGCAGTATTTT
many	TRBV6-1	TRBD2	TRBJ2-5	CASSQPGGKETQYF	TGTGCCAGCAGCCAACCGGGGGGGAAAGAGACCCAGTACTTC
NA	TRBV20-1	NA	TRBJ2-1	CSARDQSAGSYNEQFF	TGCAGTGCTAGAGATCAATCAGCGGGCTCCTACAATGAGCAGTTCTTC
few	TRBV28	NA	TRBJ1-1	CASSPGGLRRGFF	TGTGCCAGCAGCCCCGGGGGGCTAAGACGAGGTTTCTTT
many	TRBV9	NA	TRBJ1-1	CASSPTVGRMNTEAFF	TGTGCCAGCAGCCCCACCGTGGGCAGGATGAACACTGAAGCTTTCTTT
many	TRBV4-1	TRBD1	TRBJ2-7	CASSRNRGDEQYF	TGCGCCAGCAGCCGGAACAGGGGCGACGAGCAGTACTTC
many	TRBV19	NA	TRBJ2-3	CASQRVLASITDTQYF	TGTGCCAGTCAAAGAGTGTTGGCTTCCATCACAGATACGCAGTATTTT